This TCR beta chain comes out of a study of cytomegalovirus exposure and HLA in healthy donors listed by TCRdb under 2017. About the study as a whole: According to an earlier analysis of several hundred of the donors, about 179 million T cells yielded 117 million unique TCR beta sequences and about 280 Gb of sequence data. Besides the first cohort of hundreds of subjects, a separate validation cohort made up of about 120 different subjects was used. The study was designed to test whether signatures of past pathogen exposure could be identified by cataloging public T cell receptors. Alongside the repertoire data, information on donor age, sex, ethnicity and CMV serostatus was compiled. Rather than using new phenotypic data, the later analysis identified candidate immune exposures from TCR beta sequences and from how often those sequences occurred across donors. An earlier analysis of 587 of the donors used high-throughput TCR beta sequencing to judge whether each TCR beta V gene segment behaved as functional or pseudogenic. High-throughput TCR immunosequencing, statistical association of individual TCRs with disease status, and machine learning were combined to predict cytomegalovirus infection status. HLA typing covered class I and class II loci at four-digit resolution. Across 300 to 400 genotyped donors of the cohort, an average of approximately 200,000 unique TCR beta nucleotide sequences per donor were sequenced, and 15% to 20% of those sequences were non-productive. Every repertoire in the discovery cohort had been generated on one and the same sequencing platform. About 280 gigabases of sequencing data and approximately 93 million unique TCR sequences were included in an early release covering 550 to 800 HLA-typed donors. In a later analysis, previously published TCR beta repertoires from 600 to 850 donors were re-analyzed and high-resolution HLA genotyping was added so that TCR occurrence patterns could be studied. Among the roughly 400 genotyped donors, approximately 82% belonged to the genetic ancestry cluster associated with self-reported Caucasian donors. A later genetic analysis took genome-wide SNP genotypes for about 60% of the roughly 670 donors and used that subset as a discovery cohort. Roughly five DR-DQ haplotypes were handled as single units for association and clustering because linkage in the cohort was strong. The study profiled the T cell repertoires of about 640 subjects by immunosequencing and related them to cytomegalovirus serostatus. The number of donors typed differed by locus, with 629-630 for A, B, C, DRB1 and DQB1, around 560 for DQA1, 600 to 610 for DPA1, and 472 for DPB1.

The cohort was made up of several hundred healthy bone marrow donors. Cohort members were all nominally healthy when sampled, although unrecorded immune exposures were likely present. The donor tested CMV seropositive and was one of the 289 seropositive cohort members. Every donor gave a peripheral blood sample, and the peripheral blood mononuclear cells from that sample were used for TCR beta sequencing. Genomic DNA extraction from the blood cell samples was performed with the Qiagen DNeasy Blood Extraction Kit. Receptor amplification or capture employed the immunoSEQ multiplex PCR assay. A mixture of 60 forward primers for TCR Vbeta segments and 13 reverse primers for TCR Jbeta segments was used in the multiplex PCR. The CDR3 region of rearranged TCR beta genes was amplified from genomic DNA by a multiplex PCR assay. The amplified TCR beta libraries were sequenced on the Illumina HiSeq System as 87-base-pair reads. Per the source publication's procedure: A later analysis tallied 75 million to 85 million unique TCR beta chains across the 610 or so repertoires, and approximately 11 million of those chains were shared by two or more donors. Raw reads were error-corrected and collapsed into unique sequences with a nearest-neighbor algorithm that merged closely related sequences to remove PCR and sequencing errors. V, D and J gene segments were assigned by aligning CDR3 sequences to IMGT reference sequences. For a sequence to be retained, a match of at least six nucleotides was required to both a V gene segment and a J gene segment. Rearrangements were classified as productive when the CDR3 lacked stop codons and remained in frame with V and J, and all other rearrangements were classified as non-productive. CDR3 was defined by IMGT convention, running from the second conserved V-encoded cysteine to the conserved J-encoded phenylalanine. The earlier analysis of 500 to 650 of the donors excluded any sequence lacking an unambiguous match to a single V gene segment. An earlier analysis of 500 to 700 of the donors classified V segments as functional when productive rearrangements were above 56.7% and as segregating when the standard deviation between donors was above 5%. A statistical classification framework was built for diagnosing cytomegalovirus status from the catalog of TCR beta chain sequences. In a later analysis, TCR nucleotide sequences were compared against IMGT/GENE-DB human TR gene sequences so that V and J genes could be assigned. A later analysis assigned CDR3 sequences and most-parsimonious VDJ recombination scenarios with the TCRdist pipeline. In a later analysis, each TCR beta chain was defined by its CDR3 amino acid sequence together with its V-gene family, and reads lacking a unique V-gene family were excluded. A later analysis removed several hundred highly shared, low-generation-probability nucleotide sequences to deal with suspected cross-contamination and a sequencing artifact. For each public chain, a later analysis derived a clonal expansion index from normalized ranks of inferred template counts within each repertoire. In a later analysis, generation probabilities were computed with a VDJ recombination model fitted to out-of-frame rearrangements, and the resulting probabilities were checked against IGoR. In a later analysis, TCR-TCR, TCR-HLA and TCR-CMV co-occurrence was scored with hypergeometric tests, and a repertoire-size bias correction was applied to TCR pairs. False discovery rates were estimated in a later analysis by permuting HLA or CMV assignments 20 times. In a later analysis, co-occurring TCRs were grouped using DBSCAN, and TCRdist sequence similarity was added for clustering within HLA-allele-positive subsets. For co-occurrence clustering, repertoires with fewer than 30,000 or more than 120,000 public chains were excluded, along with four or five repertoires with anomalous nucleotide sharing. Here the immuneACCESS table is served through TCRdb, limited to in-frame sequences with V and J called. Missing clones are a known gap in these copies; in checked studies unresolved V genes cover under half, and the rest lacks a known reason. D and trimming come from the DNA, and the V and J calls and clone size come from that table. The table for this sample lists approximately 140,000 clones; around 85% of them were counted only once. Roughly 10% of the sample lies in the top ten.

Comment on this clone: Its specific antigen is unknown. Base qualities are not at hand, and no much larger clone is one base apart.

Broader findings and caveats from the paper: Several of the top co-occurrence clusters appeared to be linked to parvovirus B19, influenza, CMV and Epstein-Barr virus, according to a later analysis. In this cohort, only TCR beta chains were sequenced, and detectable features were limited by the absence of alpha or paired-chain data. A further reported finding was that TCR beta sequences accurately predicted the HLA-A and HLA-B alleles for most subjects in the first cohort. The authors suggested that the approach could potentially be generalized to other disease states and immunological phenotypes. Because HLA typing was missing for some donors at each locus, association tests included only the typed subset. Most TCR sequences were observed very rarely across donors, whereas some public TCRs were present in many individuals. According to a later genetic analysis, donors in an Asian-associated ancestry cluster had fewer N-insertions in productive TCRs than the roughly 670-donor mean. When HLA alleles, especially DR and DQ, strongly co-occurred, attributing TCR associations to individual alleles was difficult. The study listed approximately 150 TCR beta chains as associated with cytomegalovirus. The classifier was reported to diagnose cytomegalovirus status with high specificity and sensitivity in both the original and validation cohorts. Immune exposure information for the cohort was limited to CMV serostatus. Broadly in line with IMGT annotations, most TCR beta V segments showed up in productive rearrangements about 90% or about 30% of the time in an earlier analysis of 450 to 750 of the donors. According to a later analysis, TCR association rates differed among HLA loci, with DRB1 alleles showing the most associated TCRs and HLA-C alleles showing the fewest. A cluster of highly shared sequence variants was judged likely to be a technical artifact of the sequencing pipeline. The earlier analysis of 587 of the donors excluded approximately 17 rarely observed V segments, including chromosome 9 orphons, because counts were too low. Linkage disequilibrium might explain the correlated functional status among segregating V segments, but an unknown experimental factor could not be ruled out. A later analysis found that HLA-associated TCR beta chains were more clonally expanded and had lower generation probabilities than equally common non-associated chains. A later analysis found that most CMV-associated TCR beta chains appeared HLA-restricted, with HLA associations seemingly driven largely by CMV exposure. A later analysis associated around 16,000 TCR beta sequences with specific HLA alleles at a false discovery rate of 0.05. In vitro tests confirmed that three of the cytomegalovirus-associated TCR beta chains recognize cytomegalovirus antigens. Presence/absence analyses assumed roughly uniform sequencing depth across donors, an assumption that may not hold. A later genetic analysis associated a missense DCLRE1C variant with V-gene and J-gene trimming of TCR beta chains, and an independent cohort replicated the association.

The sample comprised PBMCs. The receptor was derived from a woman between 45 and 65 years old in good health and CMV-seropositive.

The CDR3 sequence is CASSPPGGSCEQYF. In nucleotides, the sequence is TGTGCCAGCAGCCCCCCGGGCGGGAGTTGCGAGCAGTACTTC. The sequence links TRBV21-1 to TRBJ2-7; the table's D call, TRBD2, has no DNA check behind it. TRBV21-1 is given as a pseudogene. Counted from cysteine to phenylalanine, this CDR3 has 14 amino acids. Just the 42-base CDR3 DNA is kept, in frame starting at base 1.